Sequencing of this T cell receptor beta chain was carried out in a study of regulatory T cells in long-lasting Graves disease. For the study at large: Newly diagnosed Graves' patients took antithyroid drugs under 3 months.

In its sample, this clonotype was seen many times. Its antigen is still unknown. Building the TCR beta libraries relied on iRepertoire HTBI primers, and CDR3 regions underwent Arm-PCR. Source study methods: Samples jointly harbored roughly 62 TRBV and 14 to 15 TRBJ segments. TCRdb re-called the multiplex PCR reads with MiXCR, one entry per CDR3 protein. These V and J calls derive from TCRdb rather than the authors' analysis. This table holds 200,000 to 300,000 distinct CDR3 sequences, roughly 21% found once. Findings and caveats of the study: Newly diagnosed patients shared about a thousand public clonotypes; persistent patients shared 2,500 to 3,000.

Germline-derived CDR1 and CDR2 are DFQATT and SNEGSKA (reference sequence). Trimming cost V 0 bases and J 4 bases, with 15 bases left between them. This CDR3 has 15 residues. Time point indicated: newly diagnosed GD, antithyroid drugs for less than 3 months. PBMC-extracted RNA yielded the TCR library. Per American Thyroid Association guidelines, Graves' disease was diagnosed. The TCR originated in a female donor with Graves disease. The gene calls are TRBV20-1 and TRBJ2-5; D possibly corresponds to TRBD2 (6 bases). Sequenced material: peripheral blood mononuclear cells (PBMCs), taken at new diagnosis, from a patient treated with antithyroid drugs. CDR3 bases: TGCAGTGCTAGAGATCGTGCCAGGGAGGCAGAGACCCAGTACTTC. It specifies CSARDRAREAETQYF.